This T cell receptor beta chain is drawn from a study of blood T cell repertoires in COVID-19. Study details: Both acute and convalescent COVID-19 samples were obtained from the United States, Italy and Spain. T cells, B-cell-depleted T cells, or PBMCs supplied cDNA or gDNA.

J lost 3 bases, V lost 4 bases, and 10 bases had no gene match. Germline values: CDR1 SGHTS, CDR2 YDEGEE. This CDR3 has 16 residues. Original processing methods: Cell counts per sample came from amplifying reference gene primers. TCRdb's copy holds only in-frame clones and misses some; the assay was immunoSEQ multiplex PCR. The V and J calls and the clone size are those of that table, but D and trimming were determined from the DNA. The repertoire holds tens of thousands of clones, roughly 80% seen once, with 20% in the top ten. The rearrangement links TRBV5-8 to TRBJ1-5; 7 bases fit TRBD1. The origin of this receptor is a woman in her 70s with acute or convalescent COVID-19. What was sequenced was peripheral blood. For the CDR3, the DNA is TGTGCCAGCAGCCAAGGACAGGAACTCAACAATCAGCCCCAGCATTTT. Translation gives CASSQGQELNNQPQHF.